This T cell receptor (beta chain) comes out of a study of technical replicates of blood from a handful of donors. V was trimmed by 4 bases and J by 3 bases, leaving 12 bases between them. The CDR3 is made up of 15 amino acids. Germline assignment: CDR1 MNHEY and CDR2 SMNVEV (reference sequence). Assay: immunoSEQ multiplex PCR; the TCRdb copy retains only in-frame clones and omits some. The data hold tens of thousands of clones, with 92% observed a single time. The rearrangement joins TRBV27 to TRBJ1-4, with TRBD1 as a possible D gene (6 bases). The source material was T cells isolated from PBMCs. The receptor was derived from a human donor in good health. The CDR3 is CASSSNRVSNEKLFF. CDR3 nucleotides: TGTGCCAGCAGTTCCAACAGGGTCTCTAATGAAAAACTGTTTTTT.